This T cell receptor (beta chain) was captured in a study of radiation and T cells in renal cell carcinoma. For the study at large: Nephrectomy followed 15 Gy stereotactic body radiation by 4 weeks.

General study findings and limits: No pretreatment tumor biopsies were available for baseline clonotypes.

Points on this clone: What it binds is unknown.

As to time point: baseline pretreatment blood. Treatment noted: 15 Gy SBRT to primary tumor, nephrectomy 4 weeks later. After SBRT, blood was collected at 2 and 4 weeks, plus baseline. Clear cell pathology was present in this patient's renal cell carcinoma. Germline V gene sequence: CDR1 LGHNA, CDR2 YNFKEQ. This CDR3 has 14 amino acids. Trimming took 1 base from V and 9 from J, leaving 16 bases between them. Sequencing was performed with immunoSEQ multiplex PCR; in TCRdb, only in-frame clones are kept and a portion is missing. Found here are approximately 140,000 clones, around 78% of them singletons; the top ten hold roughly 25%.

The sequencing used blood, collected from a patient whose treatment included radiotherapy and nephrectomy. The receptor was isolated from a woman in her forties or fifties with renal cell carcinoma. V and J are TRBV4-2 and TRBJ2-7; D call uncertain. The chain's CDR3 is CASSQASGIVAQYF. The CDR3 coding sequence is TGTGCCAGCAGCCAAGCGTCCGGAATAGTCGCGCAGTACTTC.